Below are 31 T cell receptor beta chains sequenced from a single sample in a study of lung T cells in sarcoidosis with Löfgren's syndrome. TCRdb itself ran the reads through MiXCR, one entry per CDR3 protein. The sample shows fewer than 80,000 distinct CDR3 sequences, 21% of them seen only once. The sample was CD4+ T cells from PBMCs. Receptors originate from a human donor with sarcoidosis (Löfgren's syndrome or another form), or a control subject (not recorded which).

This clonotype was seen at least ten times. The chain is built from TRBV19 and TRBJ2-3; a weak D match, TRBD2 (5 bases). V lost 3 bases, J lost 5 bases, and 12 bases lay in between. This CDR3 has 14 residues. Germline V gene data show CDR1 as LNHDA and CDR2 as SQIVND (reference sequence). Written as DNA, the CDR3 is TGTGCCAGTAGTATTAGCCCACGGGGAGATACGCAGTATTTT. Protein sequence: CASSISPRGDTQYF.

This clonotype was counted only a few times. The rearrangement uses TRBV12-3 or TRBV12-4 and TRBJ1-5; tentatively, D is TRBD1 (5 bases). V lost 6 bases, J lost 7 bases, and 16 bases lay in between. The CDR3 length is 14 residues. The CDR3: CASSNRRVSQPQHF. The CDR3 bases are TGTGCCAGCAGCAATCGCAGGGTAAGCCAGCCCCAGCATTTT.

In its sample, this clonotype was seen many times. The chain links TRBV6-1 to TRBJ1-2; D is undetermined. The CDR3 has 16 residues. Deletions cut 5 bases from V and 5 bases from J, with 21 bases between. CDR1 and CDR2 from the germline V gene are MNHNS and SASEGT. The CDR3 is CASSSWTPNLGYGYTF. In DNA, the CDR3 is TGTGCCAGCAGTTCATGGACGCCAAACCTTGGGTATGGCTACACCTTC.

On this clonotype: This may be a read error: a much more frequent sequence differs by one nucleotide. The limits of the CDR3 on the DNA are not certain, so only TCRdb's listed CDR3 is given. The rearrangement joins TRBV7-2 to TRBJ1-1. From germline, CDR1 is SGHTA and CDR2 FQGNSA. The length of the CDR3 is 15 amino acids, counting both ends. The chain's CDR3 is CASSLEFGWGVGASF.

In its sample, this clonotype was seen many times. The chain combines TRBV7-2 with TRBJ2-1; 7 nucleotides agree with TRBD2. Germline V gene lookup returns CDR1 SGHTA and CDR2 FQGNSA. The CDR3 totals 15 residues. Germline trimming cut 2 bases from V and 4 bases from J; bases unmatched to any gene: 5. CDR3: CASSLSTSDYNEQFF. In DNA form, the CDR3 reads TGTGCCAGCAGCTTAAGTACTAGCGATTACAATGAGCAGTTCTTC.

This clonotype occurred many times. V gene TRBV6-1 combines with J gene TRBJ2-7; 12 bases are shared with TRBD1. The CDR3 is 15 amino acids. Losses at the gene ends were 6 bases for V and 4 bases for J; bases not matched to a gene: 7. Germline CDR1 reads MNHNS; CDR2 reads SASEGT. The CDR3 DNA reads TGTGCCAGCAGGGCCGGGACAGGGGGCGAGTACGAGCAGTACGTC. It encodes CASRAGTGGEYEQYV.

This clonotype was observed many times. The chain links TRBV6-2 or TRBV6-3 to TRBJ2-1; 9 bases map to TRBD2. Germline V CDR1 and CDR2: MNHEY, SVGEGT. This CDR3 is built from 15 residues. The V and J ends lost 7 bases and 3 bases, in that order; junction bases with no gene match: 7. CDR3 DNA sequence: TGTGCCAGCACCATAGCGGGAGTGGGCTACAATGAGCAGTTCTTC. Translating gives CASTIAGVGYNEQFF.

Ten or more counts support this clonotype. The CDR3 here is CASSFPDTSGLDTGELFF. CDR3 DNA: TGTGCCAGCAGTTTTCCCGATACTAGCGGGTTAGACACCGGGGAGCTGTTTTTT. The chain is built from TRBV28 and TRBJ2-2; 9 nucleotides match TRBD2. Germline assignment: CDR1 MDHEN and CDR2 SYDVKM. With 3 bases clipped from V and 3 bases from J, the junction kept 11 bases outside the gene matches. The CDR3 is 18 residues long.

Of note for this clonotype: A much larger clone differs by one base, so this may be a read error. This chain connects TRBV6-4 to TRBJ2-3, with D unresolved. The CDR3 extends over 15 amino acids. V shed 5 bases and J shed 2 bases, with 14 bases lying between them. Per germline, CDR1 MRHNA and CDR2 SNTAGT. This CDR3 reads CASSQGVAVTDTQYF. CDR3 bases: TGTGCCAGCAGTCAAGGTGTAGCCGTCACAGATACGCAGTATTTT.

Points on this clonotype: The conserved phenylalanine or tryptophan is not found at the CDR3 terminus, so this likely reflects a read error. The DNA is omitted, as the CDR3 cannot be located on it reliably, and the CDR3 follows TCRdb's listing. CDR3 sequence reads: CASSFRDRDSYEQCG. The chain combines TRBV6-1 with TRBJ2-7; the table's TRBD1 call for D was not verified on the DNA. Germline V gene data show CDR1 as MNHNS and CDR2 as SASEGT. The CDR3 is made up of 15 amino acids, end residues included.

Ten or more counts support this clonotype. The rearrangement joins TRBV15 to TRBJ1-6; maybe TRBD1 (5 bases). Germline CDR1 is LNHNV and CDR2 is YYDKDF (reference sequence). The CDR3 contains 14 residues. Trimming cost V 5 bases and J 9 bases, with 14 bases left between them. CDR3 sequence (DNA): TGTGCCACCAGCGTCGGGGGAGGTAGTTCACCCCTCCACTTT. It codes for CATSVGGGSSPLHF.

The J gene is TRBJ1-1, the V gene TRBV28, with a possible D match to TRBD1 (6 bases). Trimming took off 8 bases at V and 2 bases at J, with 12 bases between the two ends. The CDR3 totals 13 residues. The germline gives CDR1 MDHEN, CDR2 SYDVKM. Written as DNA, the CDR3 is TGTGCCAGCGGCGGGACACCAAACACTGAAGCTTTCTTT. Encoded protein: CASGGTPNTEAFF.

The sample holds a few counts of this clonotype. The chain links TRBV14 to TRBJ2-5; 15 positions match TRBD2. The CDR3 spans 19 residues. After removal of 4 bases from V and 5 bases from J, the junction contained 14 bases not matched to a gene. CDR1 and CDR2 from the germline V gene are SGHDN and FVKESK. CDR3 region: CASSPGTGLAGGPRETQYF. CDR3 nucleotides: TGTGCCAGCAGCCCCGGGACCGGACTAGCGGGAGGGCCTAGGGAGACCCAGTACTTC. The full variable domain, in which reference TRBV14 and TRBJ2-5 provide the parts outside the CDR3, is EAGVTQFPSHSVIEKGQTVTLRCDPISGHDNLYWYRRVMGKEIKFLLHFVKESKQDESGMPNNRFLAERTGGTYSTLKVQPAELEDSGVYFCASSPGTGLAGGPRETQYFGPGTRLLVL.

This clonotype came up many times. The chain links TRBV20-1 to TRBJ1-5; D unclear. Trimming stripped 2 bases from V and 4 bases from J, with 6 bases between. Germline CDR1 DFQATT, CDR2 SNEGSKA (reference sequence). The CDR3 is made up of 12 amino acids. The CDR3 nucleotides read TGCAGTGCTAGACGGGTAAATCAGCCCCAGCATTTT. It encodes CSARRVNQPQHF.

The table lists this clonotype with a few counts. The CDR3 spells CASSPSSLAKNIQYF. DNA for the CDR3: TGTGCCAGCTCACCTTCTAGCTTGGCCAAAAACATTCAGTACTTC. The genes are TRBV18 and TRBJ2-4, with D perhaps TRBD2 (5 bases). This CDR3 is 15 amino acids long. Germline lookup yields CDR1 KGHSH and CDR2 LQKENI. Trimming pared 3 bases from V and 1 base from J, leaving 10 bases between.

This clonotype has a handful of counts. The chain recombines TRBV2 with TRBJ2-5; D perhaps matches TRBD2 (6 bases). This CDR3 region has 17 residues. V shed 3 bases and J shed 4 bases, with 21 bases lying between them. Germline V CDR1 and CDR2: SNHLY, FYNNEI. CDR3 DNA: TGTGCCAGCAGTGACTTCCTCCCGGGGGAAAGTACAGAGACCCAGTACTTC. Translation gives CASSDFLPGESTETQYF.

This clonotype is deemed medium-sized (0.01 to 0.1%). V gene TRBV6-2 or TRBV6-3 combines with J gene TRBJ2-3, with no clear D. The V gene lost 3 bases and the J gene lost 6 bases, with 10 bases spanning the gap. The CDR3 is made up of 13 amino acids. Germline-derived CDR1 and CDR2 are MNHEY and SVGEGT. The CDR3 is CASSYSWTDTQYF. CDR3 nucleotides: TGTGCCAGCAGTTATTCCTGGACGGATACGCAGTATTTT.

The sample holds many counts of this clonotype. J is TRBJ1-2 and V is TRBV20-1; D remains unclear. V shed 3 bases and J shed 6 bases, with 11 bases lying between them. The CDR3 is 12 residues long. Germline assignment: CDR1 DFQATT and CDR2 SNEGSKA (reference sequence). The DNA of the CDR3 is TGCAGTGCTAGCACCGGGGTGGATGGCTACACCTTC. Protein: CSASTGVDGYTF.

CDR3 coding DNA: TGTGCCAGCTCACCGGCCAGCCAAGAGACCCAGTACTTC. Its translation is CASSPASQETQYF. The chain couples TRBV18 to TRBJ2-5; unclear D gene. Germline CDR1 and CDR2: KGHSH and LQKENI. V was cut by 3 bases and J by 1 base, with 6 bases left in between. The CDR3 spans 13 residues.

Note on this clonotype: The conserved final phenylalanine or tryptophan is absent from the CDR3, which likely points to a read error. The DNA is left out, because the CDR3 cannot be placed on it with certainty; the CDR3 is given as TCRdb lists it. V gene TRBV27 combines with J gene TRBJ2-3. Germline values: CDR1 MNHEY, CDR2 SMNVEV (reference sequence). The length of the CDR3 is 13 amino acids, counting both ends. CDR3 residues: CASRLTPTDTRYL.

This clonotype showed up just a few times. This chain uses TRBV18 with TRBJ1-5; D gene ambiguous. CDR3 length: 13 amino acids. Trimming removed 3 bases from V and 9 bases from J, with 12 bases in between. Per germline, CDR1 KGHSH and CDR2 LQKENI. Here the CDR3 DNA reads TGTGCCAGCTCACCGCGGGGTACCTGGCCCCAGCATTTT. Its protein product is CASSPRGTWPQHF.

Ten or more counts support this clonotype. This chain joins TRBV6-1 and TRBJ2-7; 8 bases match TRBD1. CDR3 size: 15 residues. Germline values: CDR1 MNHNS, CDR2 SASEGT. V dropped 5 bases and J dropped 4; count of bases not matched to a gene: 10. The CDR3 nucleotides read TGTGCCAGCAGTTATAAGACAGGGGCGGGATACGAGCAGTACTTC. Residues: CASSYKTGAGYEQYF.

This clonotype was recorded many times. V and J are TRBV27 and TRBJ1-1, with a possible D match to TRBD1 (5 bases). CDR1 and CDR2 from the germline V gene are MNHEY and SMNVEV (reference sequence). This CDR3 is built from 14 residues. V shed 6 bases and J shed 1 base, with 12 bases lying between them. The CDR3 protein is CASSAGLSNTEAFF. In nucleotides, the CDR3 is TGTGCCAGCAGCGCGGGACTCTCGAACACTGAAGCTTTCTTT.

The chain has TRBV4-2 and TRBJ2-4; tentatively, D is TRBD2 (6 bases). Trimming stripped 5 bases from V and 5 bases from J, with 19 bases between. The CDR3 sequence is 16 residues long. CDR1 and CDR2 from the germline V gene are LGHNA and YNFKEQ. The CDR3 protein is CASSGVGGGLENIQYF. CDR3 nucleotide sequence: TGTGCCAGCAGCGGGGTCGGCGGAGGGCTCGAAAACATTCAGTACTTC.

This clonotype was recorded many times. The CDR3 region has the DNA TGTGCCAGCAGTTCCGGGACAGCTAACACTGAAGCTTTCTTT. This encodes CASSSGTANTEAFF. The J gene is TRBJ1-1, the V gene TRBV28, with TRBD1 identical over 7 bases. V trimming: 4 bases; J trimming: 2 bases; junction bases outside the gene matches: 4. The CDR3 extends over 14 amino acids. The germline V gene has CDR1 MDHEN and CDR2 SYDVKM.

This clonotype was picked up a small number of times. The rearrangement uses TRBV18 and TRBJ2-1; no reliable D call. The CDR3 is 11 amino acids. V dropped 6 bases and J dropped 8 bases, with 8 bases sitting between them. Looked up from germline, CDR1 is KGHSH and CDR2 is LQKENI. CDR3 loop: CASSDLDEQFF. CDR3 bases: TGTGCCAGCTCCGACCTTGATGAGCAGTTCTTC.

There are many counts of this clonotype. CDR3 loop: CASSLGPGWSTEAFF. Written as DNA, the CDR3 is TGTGCCAGCAGCTTAGGTCCAGGGTGGAGCACTGAAGCTTTCTTT. The J gene is TRBJ1-1, the V gene TRBV7-2; D is possibly TRBD1 (5 bases). The CDR3 sequence is 15 residues long. Germline loops: CDR1 SGHTA, CDR2 FQGNSA. Trimming removed 1 base from V and 4 bases from J, with 13 bases in between.

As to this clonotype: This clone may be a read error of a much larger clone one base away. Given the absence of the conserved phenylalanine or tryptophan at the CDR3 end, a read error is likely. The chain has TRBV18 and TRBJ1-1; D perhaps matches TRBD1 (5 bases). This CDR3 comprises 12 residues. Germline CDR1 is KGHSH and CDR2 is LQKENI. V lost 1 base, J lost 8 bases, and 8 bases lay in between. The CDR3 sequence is CASSPREGEAFL. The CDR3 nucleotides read TGTGCCAGCTCACCACGGGAGGGGGAAGCTTTCCTT.

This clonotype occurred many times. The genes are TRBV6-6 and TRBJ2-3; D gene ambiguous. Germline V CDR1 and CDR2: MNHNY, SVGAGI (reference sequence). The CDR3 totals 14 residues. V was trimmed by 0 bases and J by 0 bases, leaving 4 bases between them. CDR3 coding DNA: TGTGCCAGCAGTTACTCGTACAGCACAGATACGCAGTATTTT. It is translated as CASSYSYSTDTQYF.

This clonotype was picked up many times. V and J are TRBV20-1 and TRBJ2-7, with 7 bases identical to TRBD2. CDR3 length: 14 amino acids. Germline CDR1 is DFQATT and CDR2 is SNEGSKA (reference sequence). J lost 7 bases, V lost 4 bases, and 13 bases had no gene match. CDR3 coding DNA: TGCAGTGCTATTGAGGCTAGCGGATTCTGGGAGCAGTACGTC. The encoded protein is CSAIEASGFWEQYV.

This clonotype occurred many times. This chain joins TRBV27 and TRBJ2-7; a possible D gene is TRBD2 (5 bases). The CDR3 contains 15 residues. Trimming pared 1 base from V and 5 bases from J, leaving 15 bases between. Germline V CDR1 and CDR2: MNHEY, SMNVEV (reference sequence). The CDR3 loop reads CASSLYPPYGNEQYF. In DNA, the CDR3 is TGTGCCAGCAGTTTATATCCCCCCTACGGGAACGAGCAGTACTTC.